Below are 27 T cell receptor beta chains sequenced from a single sample in a study of blood T cell repertoires in COVID-19. The method was immunoSEQ multiplex PCR; TCRdb's version includes in-frame clones alone and lacks a portion of them. The repertoire has about 130,000 clones, roughly 89% of them found once; the top ten carry around 4.2%. Sequenced: peripheral blood. The receptor source for this set is a man in his sixties with COVID-19, enrolled during active disease.

This clone was counted a few times. The chain links TRBV19 to TRBJ1-1, with a tentative D call TRBD1 (6 bases). The V and J ends lost 3 bases and 3 bases respectively, with 14 bases between them. This CDR3 region has 15 residues. The germline V gene has CDR1 LNHDA and CDR2 SQIVND (reference sequence). Written as DNA, the CDR3 is TGTGCCAGTAGTATCCAGGGGCCAGGGCACACTGAAGCTTTCTTT. The encoded protein is CASSIQGPGHTEAFF.

The chain is built from TRBV6-5 and TRBJ1-2; 9 bases align to TRBD1. Germline loops: CDR1 MNHEY, CDR2 SVGAGI. The CDR3 is 13 residues long. V lost 7 bases to trimming and J lost 4 bases; unmatched junction nucleotides: 4. The CDR3, as DNA: TGTGCCAGCATGCGGGACAGGGCCTATGGCTACACCTTC. This encodes CASMRDRAYGYTF.

The chain links TRBV4-3 to TRBJ1-4; TRBD1 matches at 11 bases. Trimming cost V 4 bases and J 8 bases; bases outside gene matches: 6. The CDR3 is 15 residues long. CDR1 is LGHNA, CDR2 YSLEER, per germline. CDR3 in DNA: TGCGCCAGCAGCCTCTTGGACAGGGGGCGAGAAAAACTGTTTTTT. The encoded protein is CASSLLDRGREKLFF.

The chain joins TRBV19 to TRBJ1-2; 9 nucleotides line up with TRBD1. Germline values: CDR1 LNHDA, CDR2 SQIVND (reference sequence). There are 16 residues in the CDR3. Trimming cost V 6 bases and J 0 bases; bases outside gene matches: 8. CDR3: CASSPTWTGANYGYTF. DNA for the CDR3: TGTGCCAGTAGCCCGACTTGGACAGGGGCTAACTATGGCTACACCTTC.

In this sample, this clone turned up once. The gene calls are TRBV18 and TRBJ1-4, with a possible D match to TRBD1 (5 bases). Trimming stripped 3 bases from V and 1 base from J, with 6 bases between. Per the germline V gene, CDR1 is KGHSH and CDR2 is LQKENI. CDR3 size: 14 residues. Here the CDR3 reads CASSPQGTNEKLFF. Here the CDR3 DNA reads TGTGCCAGCTCACCCCAGGGAACTAATGAAAAACTGTTTTTT.

V is TRBV10-3 and J is TRBJ1-3; no reliable D call. The CDR3 is 13 amino acids. V lost 6 bases to trimming and J lost 7 bases, with 13 bases between them. Germline values: CDR1 ENHRY, CDR2 SYGVKD. The DNA of the CDR3 is TGTGCCATCAGCGTCTCCCCGGGGAACACCATATATTTT. Translated, it gives CAISVSPGNTIYF.

The J gene is TRBJ1-4, the V gene TRBV5-1, with D uncertain. Deletions cut 1 base from V and 7 bases from J, with 8 bases between. The CDR3 loop spans 13 amino acids. Germline V lookup: CDR1 SGHRS, CDR2 YFSETQ. In DNA form, the CDR3 reads TGCGCCAGCAGCTTGATGGCCTCTGAAAAACTGTTTTTT. This translates into CASSLMASEKLFF.

This chain connects TRBV7-3 to TRBJ1-1; 9 bases line up with TRBD1. Trimming cost V 4 bases and J 1 base; bases outside gene matches: 10. The CDR3 runs 17 residues. Germline lookup yields CDR1 SGHTA and CDR2 FQGTGA. This chain's CDR3 is CASSSIPGQGTNTEAFF. CDR3 nucleotides: TGTGCCAGCAGCTCGATACCGGGACAGGGAACGAACACTGAAGCTTTCTTT.

The J gene is TRBJ1-5, the V gene TRBV18; tentative D call: TRBD1 (5 bases). The CDR3 is made up of 14 amino acids. Deletions cut 7 bases from V and 2 bases from J, with 12 bases between. Germline V gene lookup returns CDR1 KGHSH and CDR2 LQKENI. The CDR3 DNA reads as TGTGCCAGCTGTAGGGGAGGGGGCAATCAGCCCCAGCATTTT. Protein: CASCRGGGNQPQHF.

The J gene is TRBJ2-5, the V gene TRBV28; the D gene is possibly TRBD2 (6 bases). The CDR3 sequence is 14 residues long. Germline V CDR1 and CDR2: MDHEN, SYDVKM. V was pared by 2 bases and J by 1 base, with 8 bases between. The CDR3 loop is CASSLAGLQETQYF. In DNA form, the CDR3 reads TGTGCCAGCAGTTTAGCGGGGCTCCAAGAGACCCAGTACTTC. Full variable domain (remainder filled in from reference TRBV28 and TRBJ2-5): DVKVTQSSRYLVKRTGEKVFLECVQDMDHENMFWYRQDPGLGLRLIYFSYDVKMKEKGDIPEGYSVSREKKERFSLILESASTNQTSMYLCASSLAGLQETQYFGPGTRLLVL.

CDR3 nucleotide sequence: TGTGCCAGTAGTAGACACCGGGACAGGGGTTCCTACGAGCAGTACTTC. Protein: CASSRHRDRGSYEQYF. The gene calls are TRBV19 and TRBJ2-7; 10 nucleotides align to TRBD1. There are 16 residues in the CDR3. V gave up 4 bases and J gave up 1 base; unmatched junction bases: 7. From germline, CDR1 is LNHDA and CDR2 SQIVND (reference sequence).

The chain combines TRBV28 with TRBJ1-3; D is ambiguous. The CDR3 is made up of 16 amino acids. V dropped 3 bases and J dropped 0 bases, with 12 bases sitting between them. In germline, CDR1 is MDHEN, CDR2 SYDVKM. In DNA, the CDR3 is TGTGCCAGCAGTTTTGGTACAGCGGACTCTGGAAACACCATATATTTT. Translated: CASSFGTADSGNTIYF.

This sequence joins TRBV29-1 and TRBJ1-2, with a tentative D call TRBD1 (6 bases). The germline V gene has CDR1 SQVTM and CDR2 ANQGSEA. With 3 bases removed from V and 6 bases from J, the gap between germline ends came to 14 bases. The CDR3 spans 13 residues. The CDR3: CSVDSDRVDGYTF. The DNA of the CDR3 is TGCAGCGTTGACTCGGACAGAGTGGATGGCTACACCTTC.

This clone was detected only once. J is TRBJ1-4 and V is TRBV11-3; a weak D match, TRBD1 (6 bases). The CDR3 runs to 15 residues. Germline V CDR1 and CDR2: SGHNT, YENEEA. Trimming shortened V by 3 bases and J by 0 bases, and 8 bases separated the two germline ends. CDR3 DNA: TGTGCCAGCAGCTTTCGGACAGCAACTAATGAAAAACTGTTTTTT. Encoded protein: CASSFRTATNEKLFF.

Worth noting for this clone: The sample carries other DNA sequences with the same CDR3. The rearrangement links TRBV5-1 to TRBJ1-4; 8 bases agree with TRBD1. The CDR3 consists of 14 residues. The J segment lost 8 bases and the V segment lost 4 bases, leaving 7 bases of the junction unmatched. Per germline, CDR1 SGHRS and CDR2 YFSETQ. CDR3 in amino acids: CASSPGTGGEKLFF. The CDR3 region has the DNA TGCGCCAGCAGCCCCGGGACAGGAGGGGAAAAACTGTTTTTT.

The chain links TRBV7-3 to TRBJ1-2; 7 bases are a match to TRBD1. The CDR3 is 13 residues long. The junction had 8 bases not matched to a gene; V was cut back by 5 bases and J by 8 bases. CDR1 SGHTA and CDR2 FQGTGA come from the germline V gene. The CDR3, as DNA: TGTGCCAGCAGCCCCCGGACAGGAGGGGGCTACACCTTC. Translated: CASSPRTGGGYTF.

This rearrangement joins TRBV4-2 to TRBJ1-2, with 8 bases matching TRBD1. Germline CDR1 is LGHNA and CDR2 is YNFKEQ. The CDR3 runs to 16 residues. The ends lost 0 bases at V and 4 bases at J; junction bases unmatched: 7. This CDR3 is CASSQDRGTGVYGYTF. The CDR3, as DNA: TGTGCCAGCAGCCAAGATAGGGGGACAGGTGTCTATGGCTACACCTTC.

The chain uses TRBV7-8 and TRBJ2-2, with TRBD2 matching over 7 bases. V lost 4 bases to trimming and J lost 4 bases; unmatched junction nucleotides: 12. This CDR3 comprises 17 residues. In germline, CDR1 is SGHVS, CDR2 FQNEAQ. CDR3 nucleotides: TGTGCCAGCAGCTCGACTAGCCGCGTGCAATTCACCGGGGAGCTGTTTTTT. Its translation: CASSSTSRVQFTGELFF.

The V gene is TRBV7-2, the J gene TRBJ2-3, with TRBD1 identical over 10 bases. CDR1 and CDR2 from the germline V gene are SGHTA and FQGNSA. V dropped 1 base and J dropped 4; count of bases not matched to a gene: 5. The CDR3 has 16 residues. The CDR3 reads CASSLVVTGGSDTQYF. The CDR3 DNA reads TGTGCCAGCAGCTTAGTCGTGACAGGGGGCTCAGATACGCAGTATTTT.

The V gene is TRBV11-2, the J gene TRBJ1-1, with D unclear. The CDR3 has 13 amino acids. The V end was cut by 4 bases, the J end by 4 bases, with 10 bases between. The germline V gene has CDR1 SGHAT and CDR2 FQNNGV. The CDR3 DNA is TGTGCCAGCAGCTACACGGGGAGCACTGAAGCTTTCTTT. This gives the protein CASSYTGSTEAFF.

CDR3 sequence reads: CASSLDRDYGYTF. CDR3 in DNA: TGTGCCAGCAGCTTGGACAGGGACTATGGCTACACCTTC. V usage is TRBV5-6 and J usage is TRBJ1-2; tentatively, D is TRBD1 (6 bases). The germline V gene encodes CDR1 SGHDT and CDR2 YYEEEE. Trimming removed 0 bases from V and 3 bases from J, with 6 bases in between. The CDR3 runs to 13 residues.

This chain connects TRBV18 to TRBJ2-3; D might be TRBD2 (6 bases). From germline, CDR1 is KGHSH and CDR2 LQKENI. Trimming shortened V by 3 bases and J by 0 bases, and 10 bases separated the two germline ends. The CDR3 has 15 amino acids. The CDR3 DNA is TGTGCCAGCTCACCCGCAGGGAGGAGCACAGATACGCAGTATTTT. Translation gives CASSPAGRSTDTQYF.

This chain joins TRBV6-1 and TRBJ1-2, with D possibly TRBD1 on 5 matching bases. Germline CDR1 and CDR2: MNHNS and SASEGT. The V and J ends lost 3 bases and 3 bases respectively, with 11 bases between them. The CDR3 covers 14 residues. CDR3 region: CASSDGGGDYGYTF. CDR3 DNA sequence: TGTGCCAGCAGTGATGGGGGAGGGGACTATGGCTACACCTTC.

The V and J genes are TRBV28 and TRBJ1-6, with 10 bases identical to TRBD1. Germline-derived CDR1 and CDR2 are MDHEN and SYDVKM. V lost 4 bases and J lost 11; bases outside the gene matches: 5. The CDR3 has 14 residues. The CDR3 is CASSSDRGLTPLHF. DNA of the CDR3: TGTGCCAGCAGTTCCGACAGGGGGCTTACACCCCTCCACTTT.

This clone was counted once. The chain recombines TRBV6-5 with TRBJ1-2, with 9 nucleotides matching TRBD1. CDR1 is MNHEY and CDR2 is SVGAGI in the germline V gene. This CDR3 comprises 15 residues. The junction had 10 bases not matched to a gene; V was cut back by 6 bases and J by 5 bases. The CDR3 region is CASRLIRDRAYGYTF. The CDR3 DNA reads as TGTGCCAGCAGACTAATCCGGGACAGGGCTTATGGCTACACCTTC.

The sample holds one count of this clone. The V call is TRBV5-1, the J call TRBJ2-7, with D hard to call. Germline CDR1 SGHRS, CDR2 YFSETQ. Trimming stripped 5 bases from V and 7 bases from J, with 4 bases between. CDR3 size: 9 residues. CDR3 nucleotides: TGCGCCAGCAGTCCGGAGCAGTACTTC. This gives the protein CASSPEQYF.

The CDR3 spells CASTGTVAAKNIQYF. The CDR3, as DNA: TGTGCCAGCACCGGGACAGTCGCAGCCAAAAACATTCAGTACTTC. V gene TRBV2 combines with J gene TRBJ2-4; 7 bases fit TRBD1. V gave up 7 bases and J gave up 0 bases; unmatched junction bases: 6. This CDR3 spans 15 amino acids. Germline V lookup: CDR1 SNHLY, CDR2 FYNNEI. Complete variable domain (other parts from reference TRBV2 and TRBJ2-4): EPEVTQTPSHQVTQMGQEVILRCVPISNHLYFYWYRQILGQKVEFLVSFYNNEISEKSEIFDDQFSVERPDGSNFTLKIRSTKLEDSAMYFCASTGTVAAKNIQYFGAGTRLSVL.